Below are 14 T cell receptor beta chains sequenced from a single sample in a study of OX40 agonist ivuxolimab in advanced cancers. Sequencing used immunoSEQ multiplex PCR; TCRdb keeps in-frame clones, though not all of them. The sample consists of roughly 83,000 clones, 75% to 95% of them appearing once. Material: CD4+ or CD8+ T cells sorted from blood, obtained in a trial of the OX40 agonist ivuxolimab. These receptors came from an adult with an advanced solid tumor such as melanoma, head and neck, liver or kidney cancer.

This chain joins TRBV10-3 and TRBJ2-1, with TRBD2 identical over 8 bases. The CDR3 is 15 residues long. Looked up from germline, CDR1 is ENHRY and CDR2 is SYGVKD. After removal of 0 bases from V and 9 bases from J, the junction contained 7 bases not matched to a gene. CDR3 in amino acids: CAISESQNGRVEQFF. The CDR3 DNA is TGTGCCATCAGTGAGTCGCAGAACGGGAGGGTTGAGCAGTTCTTC.

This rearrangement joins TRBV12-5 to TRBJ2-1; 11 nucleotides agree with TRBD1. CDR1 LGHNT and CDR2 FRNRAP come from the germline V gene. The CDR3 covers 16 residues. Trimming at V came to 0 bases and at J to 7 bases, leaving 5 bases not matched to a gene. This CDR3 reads CASGLVRGQGENEQFF. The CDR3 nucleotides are TGTGCTAGTGGTTTGGTACGGGGACAGGGGGAAAATGAGCAGTTCTTC.

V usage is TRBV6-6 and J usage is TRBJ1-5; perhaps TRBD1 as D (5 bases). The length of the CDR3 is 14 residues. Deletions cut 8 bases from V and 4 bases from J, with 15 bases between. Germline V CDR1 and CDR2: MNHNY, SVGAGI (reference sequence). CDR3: CASAGGVRNQPQHF. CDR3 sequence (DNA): TGTGCCAGCGCTGGGGGGGTAAGGAATCAGCCCCAGCATTTT.

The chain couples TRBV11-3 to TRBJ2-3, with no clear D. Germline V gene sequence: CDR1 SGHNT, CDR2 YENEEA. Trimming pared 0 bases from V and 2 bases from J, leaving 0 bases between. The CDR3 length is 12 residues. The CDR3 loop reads CASSLDTDTQYF. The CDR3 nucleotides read TGTGCCAGCAGCTTAGACACAGATACGCAGTATTTT.

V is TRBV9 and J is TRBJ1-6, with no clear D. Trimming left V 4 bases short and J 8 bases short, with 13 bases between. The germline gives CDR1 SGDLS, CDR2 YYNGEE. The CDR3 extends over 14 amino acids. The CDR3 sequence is CASSSSDGHSPLHF. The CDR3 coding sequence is TGTGCCAGCAGCTCATCGGACGGTCATTCACCCCTCCACTTT.

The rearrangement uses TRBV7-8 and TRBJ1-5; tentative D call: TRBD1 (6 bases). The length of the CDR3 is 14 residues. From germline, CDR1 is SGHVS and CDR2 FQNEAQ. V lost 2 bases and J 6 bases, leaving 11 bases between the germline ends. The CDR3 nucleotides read TGTGCCAGCAGCTTAATAGGAGGGGGTCAGCCCCAGCATTTT. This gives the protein CASSLIGGGQPQHF. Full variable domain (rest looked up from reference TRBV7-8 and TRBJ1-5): GAGVSQSPRYKVAKRGQDVALRCDPISGHVSLFWYQQALGQGPEFLTYFQNEAQLDKSGLPSDRFFAERPEGSVSTLKIQRTQQEDSAVYLCASSLIGGGQPQHFGDGTRLSIL.

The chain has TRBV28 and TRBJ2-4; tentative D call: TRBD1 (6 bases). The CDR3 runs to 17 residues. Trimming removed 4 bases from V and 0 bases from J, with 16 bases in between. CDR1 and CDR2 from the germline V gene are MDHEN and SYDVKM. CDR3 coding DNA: TGTGCCAGCAGTTCACCCCGCCGGACAGTAGCCAAAAACATTCAGTACTTC. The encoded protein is CASSSPRRTVAKNIQYF.

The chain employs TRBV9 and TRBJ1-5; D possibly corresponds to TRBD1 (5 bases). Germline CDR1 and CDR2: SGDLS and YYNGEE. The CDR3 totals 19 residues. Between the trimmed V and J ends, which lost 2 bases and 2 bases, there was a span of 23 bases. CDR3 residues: CASSVFFTDSSGGNQPQHF. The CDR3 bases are TGTGCCAGCAGCGTTTTTTTTACCGATTCATCGGGGGGCAATCAGCCCCAGCATTTT.

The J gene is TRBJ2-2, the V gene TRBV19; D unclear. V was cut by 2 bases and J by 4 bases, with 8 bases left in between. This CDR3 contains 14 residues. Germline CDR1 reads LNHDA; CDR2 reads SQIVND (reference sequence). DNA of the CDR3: TGTGCCAGTAGTATAACGTCAATCACCGGGGAGCTGTTTTTT. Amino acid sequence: CASSITSITGELFF.

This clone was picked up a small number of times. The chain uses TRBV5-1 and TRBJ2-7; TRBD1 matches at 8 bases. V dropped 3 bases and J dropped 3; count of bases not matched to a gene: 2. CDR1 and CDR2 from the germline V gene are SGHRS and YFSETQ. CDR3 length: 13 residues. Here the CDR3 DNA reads TGCGCCAGCAGCTGGACAGGGCTCTACGAGCAGTACTTC. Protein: CASSWTGLYEQYF.

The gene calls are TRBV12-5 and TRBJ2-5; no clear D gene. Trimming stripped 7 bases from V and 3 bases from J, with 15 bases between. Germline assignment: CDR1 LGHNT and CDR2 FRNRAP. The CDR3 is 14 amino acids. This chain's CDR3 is CASAFWTGEETQYF. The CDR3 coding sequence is TGTGCTAGTGCCTTCTGGACCGGAGAAGAGACCCAGTACTTC.

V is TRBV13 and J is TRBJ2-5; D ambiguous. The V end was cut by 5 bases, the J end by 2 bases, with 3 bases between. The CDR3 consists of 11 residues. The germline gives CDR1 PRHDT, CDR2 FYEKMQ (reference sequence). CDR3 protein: CASSGQETQYF. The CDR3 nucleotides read TGTGCCAGCAGCGGACAAGAGACCCAGTACTTC.

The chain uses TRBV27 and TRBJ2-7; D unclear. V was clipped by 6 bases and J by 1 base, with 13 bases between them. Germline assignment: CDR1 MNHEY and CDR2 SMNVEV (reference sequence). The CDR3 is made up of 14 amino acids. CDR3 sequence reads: CASSAFLGSYEQYF. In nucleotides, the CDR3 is TGTGCCAGCAGCGCTTTTTTGGGTTCCTACGAGCAGTACTTC.

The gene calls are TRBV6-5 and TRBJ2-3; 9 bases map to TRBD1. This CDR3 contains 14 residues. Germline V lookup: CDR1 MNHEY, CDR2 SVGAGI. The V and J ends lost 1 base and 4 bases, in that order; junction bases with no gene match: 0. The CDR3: CASSYWTGADTQYF. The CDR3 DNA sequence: TGTGCCAGCAGTTACTGGACAGGGGCAGATACGCAGTATTTT.